This TCR beta chain was sequenced during a study of blood T cells in healthy people across ages. General study findings and limits: Both naive CD4+ cell counts and diversity were greater in long-lived donors than in aged donors.

A second PCR of roughly 7 to 11 cycles used a sample-barcoded 5' primer and a J-beta primer mix. The template-switch adaptor, which had 12 random nucleotides, put a tag on each cDNA molecule. TCRdb called the 5' RACE reads again in MiXCR, with one record for every CDR3 protein. Seen here are hundreds of thousands of distinct CDR3 sequences, 58% observed once, and the top ten hold 20% to 25%. The germline V gene encodes CDR1 SQVTM and CDR2 ANQGSEA. Trimming cost V 1 base and J 10 bases; bases outside gene matches: 15. This CDR3 has 15 residues. As regards this clonotype: Its antigen is as yet unknown.

The sequenced sample was blood. The receptor comes from a man aged 25-45 years in good health. The V and J genes are TRBV29-1 and TRBJ2-7; 8 nucleotides agree with TRBD2. CDR3 residues: CSVEGASGSAEIQYF. CDR3 sequence (DNA): TGCAGCGTTGAAGGTGCTAGCGGGTCGGCGGAGATCCAGTACTTC.